Listed below are T cell receptor beta chains from one sample, sequenced in a study of cytomegalovirus exposure and HLA in healthy donors. The protocol was immunoSEQ multiplex PCR, while the TCRdb copy is restricted to in-frame clones and leaves out a portion. The sample has tens of thousands of clones, approximately 70% seen once. The material sequenced was PBMCs. These receptors were obtained from a man aged 35 to 55 in good health and CMV-seropositive. Each CDR3 is given with its conserved first and last residue. Each record gives: CDR3 protein, CDR3 DNA, D gene, clone size, V gene, J gene. The D gene is left open where the match is weak. Size is omitted from some rows. Given values are once, few, many or a class for expanded clones.

CDR3aa: CASSTGMTGELFF; CDR3nt: TGTGCCAGCAGTACAGGGATGACCGGGGAGCTGTTTTTT; d_gene: -; abundance: -; v_gene: TRBV6-1; j_gene: TRBJ2-2
CDR3aa: CASSDGPSVEQFF; CDR3nt: TGTGCCAGCAGTGATGGGCCTAGCGTCGAGCAGTTCTTC; d_gene: -; abundance: -; v_gene: TRBV25-1; j_gene: TRBJ2-1
CDR3aa: CASLRDTSTDTQYF; CDR3nt: TGTGCCAGCCTTCGGGACACTAGCACAGATACGCAGTATTTT; d_gene: -; abundance: -; v_gene: TRBV6-6; j_gene: TRBJ2-3
CDR3aa: CASSEAGGTDTQYF; CDR3nt: TGTGCCAGCAGTGAAGCAGGGGGCACAGATACGCAGTATTTT; d_gene: -; abundance: -; v_gene: TRBV6-1; j_gene: TRBJ2-3
CDR3aa: CASSLDRGSNNEQFF; CDR3nt: TGTGCCAGCAGCTTAGATAGGGGATCCAACAATGAGCAGTTCTTC; d_gene: -; abundance: -; v_gene: TRBV7-2; j_gene: TRBJ2-1
CDR3aa: CAWMEGLANEQYF; CDR3nt: TGTGCCTGGATGGAAGGACTAGCGAACGAGCAGTACTTC; d_gene: TRBD2; abundance: -; v_gene: TRBV30; j_gene: TRBJ2-7
CDR3aa: CASSTISGGRDTQYF; CDR3nt: TGCGCCAGCAGCACAATAAGCGGGGGGAGGGATACGCAGTATTTT; d_gene: TRBD2; abundance: once; v_gene: TRBV5-1; j_gene: TRBJ2-3
CDR3aa: CASSFSGGAVEQFF; CDR3nt: TGTGCCAGCAGCTTCAGCGGGGGGGCGGTTGAGCAGTTCTTC; d_gene: TRBD2; abundance: -; v_gene: TRBV13; j_gene: TRBJ2-1
CDR3aa: CASSLQTAQNYGYTF; CDR3nt: TGTGCCAGCAGCTTACAGACAGCTCAAAACTATGGCTACACCTTC; d_gene: -; abundance: -; v_gene: TRBV5-6; j_gene: TRBJ1-2
CDR3aa: CASSASTSQFYNEQFF; CDR3nt: TGTGCCAGCAGTGCCTCGACTAGCCAATTTTACAATGAGCAGTTCTTC; d_gene: TRBD2; abundance: -; v_gene: TRBV2; j_gene: TRBJ2-1
CDR3aa: CASSLAGGTNEKLFF; CDR3nt: TGTGCCAGCAGCTTGGCAGGGGGTACTAATGAAAAACTGTTTTTT; d_gene: TRBD1; abundance: few; v_gene: TRBV5-6; j_gene: TRBJ1-4
CDR3aa: CASSQRGRGAYAQYF; CDR3nt: TGTGCCAGCAGCCAGAGGGGCAGGGGGGCCTACGCGCAGTACTTT; d_gene: -; abundance: -; v_gene: TRBV11-3; j_gene: TRBJ2-7
CDR3aa: CASSGDFETQYF; CDR3nt: TGTGCCAGCTCGGGGGACTTCGAGACCCAGTACTTC; d_gene: -; abundance: few; v_gene: TRBV18; j_gene: TRBJ2-5
CDR3aa: CASTPFGTGGYGYTF; CDR3nt: TGTGCCAGCACTCCCTTTGGAACAGGGGGCTATGGCTACACCTTC; d_gene: -; abundance: few; v_gene: TRBV21-1; j_gene: TRBJ1-2
CDR3aa: CASSFQLGETQYF; CDR3nt: TGTGCCAGCAGCTTCCAGCTAGGAGAGACCCAGTACTTC; d_gene: -; abundance: few; v_gene: TRBV5-4; j_gene: TRBJ2-5
CDR3aa: CASSIDPGQGKEKLFF; CDR3nt: TGTGCCAGTAGTATAGATCCGGGACAGGGAAAGGAAAAACTGTTTTTT; d_gene: TRBD1; abundance: -; v_gene: TRBV19; j_gene: TRBJ1-4
CDR3aa: CASSPPGQVDSPLHF; CDR3nt: TGTGCCAGCAGTCCGCCGGGACAGGTAGATTCACCCCTCCACTTT; d_gene: TRBD1; abundance: few; v_gene: TRBV28; j_gene: TRBJ1-6
CDR3aa: CSGAGIQETQYF; CDR3nt: TGCAGCGGGGCAGGGATCCAAGAGACCCAGTACTTC; d_gene: -; abundance: -; v_gene: TRBV29-1; j_gene: TRBJ2-5
CDR3aa: CASSEGTGNPEQYF; CDR3nt: TGTGCCAGCAGTGAGGGGACAGGGAATCCCGAGCAGTACTTC; d_gene: TRBD1; abundance: -; v_gene: TRBV6-1; j_gene: TRBJ2-7
CDR3aa: CASSEKVSGGYTF; CDR3nt: TGTGCCAGCAGTGAAAAGGTATCGGGTGGCTACACCTTC; d_gene: -; abundance: -; v_gene: TRBV6-1; j_gene: TRBJ1-2
CDR3aa: CASSSGGSLSMNTGELFF; CDR3nt: TGTGCCAGCAGCTCCGGAGGGAGCCTCTCTATGAACACCGGGGAGCTGTTTTTT; d_gene: -; abundance: once; v_gene: TRBV9; j_gene: TRBJ2-2
CDR3aa: CSVEGGEDSGELFF; CDR3nt: TGCAGCGTTGAAGGGGGGGAAGATTCCGGGGAGCTGTTTTTT; d_gene: -; abundance: -; v_gene: TRBV29-1; j_gene: TRBJ2-2
CDR3aa: CASSPDQGYGYTF; CDR3nt: TGCGCCAGCAGTCCTGACCAGGGCTATGGCTACACCTTC; d_gene: -; abundance: -; v_gene: TRBV5-1; j_gene: TRBJ1-2
CDR3aa: CASSPSIREETQYF; CDR3nt: TGTGCCAGCAGCCCCTCGATCAGGGAAGAGACCCAGTACTTC; d_gene: -; abundance: -; v_gene: TRBV7-2; j_gene: TRBJ2-5
CDR3aa: CASSPPDSTEAFF; CDR3nt: TGTGCCAGCAGTCCCCCGGACAGCACTGAAGCTTTCTTT; d_gene: -; abundance: -; v_gene: TRBV28; j_gene: TRBJ1-1
CDR3aa: CASHRGYEQYF; CDR3nt: TGTGCCAGTCACAGGGGCTACGAGCAGTACTTC; d_gene: TRBD1; abundance: few; v_gene: TRBV28; j_gene: TRBJ2-7
CDR3aa: CASSPRQGRVNTEAFF; CDR3nt: TGTGCCAGCAGCCCTCGACAGGGCAGGGTGAACACTGAAGCTTTCTTT; d_gene: TRBD1; abundance: -; v_gene: TRBV7-9; j_gene: TRBJ1-1
CDR3aa: CASSTRQRGPIETQYF; CDR3nt: TGTGCCAGCAGTACCCGACAAAGGGGGCCGATAGAGACCCAGTACTTC; d_gene: TRBD1; abundance: few; v_gene: TRBV9; j_gene: TRBJ2-5
CDR3aa: CASSLGGSVSILHF; CDR3nt: TGTGCCAGCAGCTTAGGCGGGAGTGTTTCAATCCTCCACTTT; d_gene: -; abundance: -; v_gene: TRBV11-2; j_gene: TRBJ1-6
CDR3aa: CAISEMGLLTGELFF; CDR3nt: TGTGCCATCAGTGAGATGGGACTACTCACCGGGGAGCTGTTTTTT; d_gene: TRBD2; abundance: -; v_gene: TRBV10-3; j_gene: TRBJ2-2
CDR3aa: CASSEWRGVGNQPQHF; CDR3nt: TGTGCCAGCAGCGAATGGCGGGGAGTTGGCAATCAGCCCCAGCATTTT; d_gene: -; abundance: few; v_gene: TRBV4-2; j_gene: TRBJ1-5
CDR3aa: CASSSTGPTIFIGGYTF; CDR3nt: TGTGCCAGCAGTTCTACAGGCCCAACTATTTTTATCGGTGGCTACACCTTC; d_gene: -; abundance: once; v_gene: TRBV5-6; j_gene: TRBJ1-2
CDR3aa: CASRPSGESGNTIYF; CDR3nt: TGTGCCAGCAGGCCCTCAGGGGAGTCTGGAAACACCATATATTTT; d_gene: -; abundance: few; v_gene: TRBV6-5; j_gene: TRBJ1-3
CDR3aa: CASSSQGAGNSPLHF; CDR3nt: TGTGCCAGCAGCTCCCAGGGGGCTGGAAATTCACCCCTCCACTTT; d_gene: TRBD1; abundance: -; v_gene: TRBV7-2; j_gene: TRBJ1-6
CDR3aa: CASSNRGFTF; CDR3nt: TGTGCCAGCAGCAACAGGGGTTTCACCTTC; d_gene: -; abundance: -; v_gene: TRBV21-1; j_gene: TRBJ1-2
CDR3aa: CASSFISGGASWGNEQFF; CDR3nt: TGTGCCAGCAGCTTTATTAGCGGGGGGGCCTCCTGGGGTAATGAGCAGTTCTTC; d_gene: TRBD2; abundance: -; v_gene: TRBV7-2; j_gene: TRBJ2-1
CDR3aa: CASSESGTSNYGYTF; CDR3nt: TGTGCCAGCAGTGAATCAGGGACTTCTAACTATGGCTACACCTTC; d_gene: -; abundance: few; v_gene: TRBV6-1; j_gene: TRBJ1-2
CDR3aa: CASRDPGGQPQHF; CDR3nt: TGTGCCAGTAGGGACCCGGGGGGTCAGCCCCAGCATTTT; d_gene: -; abundance: -; v_gene: TRBV19; j_gene: TRBJ1-5
CDR3aa: CASSPPGNQPQHF; CDR3nt: TGTGCCAGCAGTCCCCCAGGGAATCAGCCCCAGCATTTT; d_gene: -; abundance: -; v_gene: TRBV6-5; j_gene: TRBJ1-5
CDR3aa: CSVVSGGRRETQYF; CDR3nt: TGCAGCGTTGTTTCGGGGGGCCGCAGAGAGACCCAGTACTTC; d_gene: -; abundance: -; v_gene: TRBV29-1; j_gene: TRBJ2-5
CDR3aa: CASRAWRGQETQYF; CDR3nt: TGTGCCAGCCGTGCGTGGCGGGGACAAGAGACCCAGTACTTC; d_gene: -; abundance: few; v_gene: TRBV7-2; j_gene: TRBJ2-5
CDR3aa: CASTTRDRTNNEKLFF; CDR3nt: TGTGCCAGCACTACGAGAGACCGGACAAATAATGAAAAACTGTTTTTT; d_gene: -; abundance: -; v_gene: TRBV6-6; j_gene: TRBJ1-4
CDR3aa: CASRPGLGSGELFF; CDR3nt: TGTGCCAGCAGGCCTGGACTAGGATCCGGGGAGCTGTTTTTT; d_gene: TRBD2; abundance: -; v_gene: TRBV5-6; j_gene: TRBJ2-2
CDR3aa: CASSRSTGVEPYTF; CDR3nt: TGTGCCAGCAGCCGATCTACAGGGGTTGAGCCCTACACCTTC; d_gene: TRBD1; abundance: -; v_gene: TRBV7-3; j_gene: TRBJ1-2
CDR3aa: CASSLGRDRSNYGYTF; CDR3nt: TGTGCCAGCAGCTTGGGTCGGGACAGGAGTAACTATGGCTACACCTTC; d_gene: TRBD1; abundance: -; v_gene: TRBV5-6; j_gene: TRBJ1-2
CDR3aa: CAWSPGQKEPQHF; CDR3nt: TGTGCCTGGAGTCCGGGACAAAAGGAGCCCCAGCATTTT; d_gene: -; abundance: -; v_gene: TRBV30; j_gene: TRBJ1-5